The next 30 T cell receptor beta chains were all read from a single sample in a study of T cells after yellow fever vaccination. From the 5' RACE reads, TCRdb called clonotypes with MiXCR, one entry per CDR3 protein. The sample has 350,000 to 550,000 distinct CDR3 sequences; about 17% are singletons. The specimen comprised PBMCs, sampled before the yellow fever booster vaccination. The origin of the receptors is a man younger than 35 who received the YFV17D yellow fever vaccine.

This clonotype has only a few counts. V gene TRBV15 combines with J gene TRBJ1-1; maybe TRBD1 (5 bases). Germline V lookup: CDR1 LNHNV, CDR2 YYDKDF (reference sequence). This CDR3 comprises 15 residues. The ends were cut back, 0 bases at V and 4 bases at J, with 12 bases in the middle. The CDR3 reads CATSRDQGRGTEAFF. CDR3 coding DNA: TGTGCCACCAGCAGAGATCAGGGTCGGGGCACTGAAGCTTTCTTT.

This clonotype was picked up a small number of times. The genes are TRBV4-3 and TRBJ1-1; weak D call: TRBD1 (5 bases). The V gene's germline CDR1 is LGHNA and CDR2 YSLEER. The CDR3 has 13 residues. The V gene lost 4 bases and the J gene lost 11 bases, with 17 bases spanning the gap. The DNA for the CDR3 is TGCGCCAGCAGCCCCGGGGACGCATTGTACGCTTTCTTT. This translates into CASSPGDALYAFF.

This clonotype was seen ten or more times. The chain is built from TRBV20-1 and TRBJ2-7; TRBD1 matches 9 bases. Looked up from germline, CDR1 is DFQATT and CDR2 is SNEGSKA (reference sequence). The length of the CDR3 is 15 residues. The V and J ends lost 1 base and 6 bases, in that order; junction bases with no gene match: 10. CDR3 protein: CSARGGTGSEFEQYF. CDR3 bases: TGCAGTGCTAGAGGTGGGACAGGGAGTGAGTTCGAGCAGTACTTC.

The J gene is TRBJ2-1, the V gene TRBV18; 8 positions match TRBD1. The J segment lost 7 bases and the V segment lost 1 base, leaving 15 bases of the junction unmatched. CDR3 length equals 18 residues. Per the germline V gene, CDR1 is KGHSH and CDR2 is LQKENI. CDR3 protein: CASSPRISGQGLSNEQFF. The DNA for the CDR3 is TGTGCCAGCTCACCACGAATCTCAGGACAGGGTTTGTCGAATGAGCAGTTCTTC.

J is TRBJ2-3 and V is TRBV6-5; TRBD1 agrees at 9 bases. The CDR3 loop spans 16 amino acids. Germline V CDR1 and CDR2: MNHEY, SVGAGI. V shed 4 bases and J 2 bases; nucleotides not matched to a gene: 7. Here the CDR3 DNA reads TGTGCCAGCAGTTTGGGCCGGGACAGGGACACAGATACGCAGTATTTT. Residues: CASSLGRDRDTDTQYF.

The rearrangement joins TRBV9 to TRBJ2-5; D not certain. The V gene's germline CDR1 is SGDLS and CDR2 YYNGEE. The CDR3 spans 13 residues. Between the trimmed V and J ends, which lost 0 bases and 0 bases, there was a span of 3 bases. CDR3 sequence reads: CASSVGDQETQYF. CDR3 DNA sequence: TGTGCCAGCAGCGTAGGGGACCAAGAGACCCAGTACTTC.

This clonotype was seen only a few times. The chain couples TRBV7-9 to TRBJ2-2; D gene unclear. Trimming shortened V by 1 base and J by 7 bases, and 7 bases separated the two germline ends. Germline assignment: CDR1 SEHNR and CDR2 FQNEAQ (reference sequence). The CDR3 consists of 13 residues. CDR3: CASSLGGGGELFF. Here the CDR3 DNA reads TGTGCCAGCAGCTTAGGCGGCGGCGGGGAGCTGTTTTTT.

The chain employs TRBV11-2 and TRBJ1-2, with D perhaps TRBD1 (5 bases). Germline CDR1 reads SGHAT; CDR2 reads FQNNGV. Trimming cost V 5 bases and J 8 bases, with 21 bases left between them. The CDR3 totals 15 residues. The CDR3 is CASSPTVFRLRGYTF. DNA for the CDR3: TGTGCCAGCAGCCCGACAGTTTTCAGGTTACGCGGCTACACCTTC. The whole variable domain, filled in from reference TRBV11-2 and TRBJ1-2, reads EAGVAQSPRYKIIEKRQSVAFWCNPISGHATLYWYQQILGQGPKLLIQFQNNGVVDDSQLPKDRFSAERLKGVDSTLKIQPAKLEDSAVYLCASSPTVFRLRGYTFGSGTRLTVV.

The chain couples TRBV5-1 to TRBJ2-1, with TRBD2 identical over 10 bases. The J segment lost 15 bases and the V segment lost 0 bases, leaving 6 bases of the junction unmatched. The CDR3 spans 13 residues. Germline V lookup: CDR1 SGHRS, CDR2 YFSETQ. The CDR3 nucleotides are TGCGCCAGCAGCTTGGGAGCGGGGGGGCCGTCGTTCTTC. It encodes CASSLGAGGPSFF. The entire variable domain, with the rest obtained from reference TRBV5-1 and TRBJ2-1, is as follows: KAGVTQTPRYLIKTRGQQVTLSCSPISGHRSVSWYQQTPGQGLQFLFEYFSETQRNKGNFPGRFSGRQFSNSRSEMNVSTLELGDSALYLCASSLGAGGPSFFGPGTRLTVL.

This clonotype has a handful of counts. J is TRBJ1-1 and V is TRBV24-1, with D tentatively TRBD1 (5 bases). Trimming took 6 bases from V and 3 from J, leaving 10 bases between them. CDR1 and CDR2 (germline): KGHDR, SFDVKD. This CDR3 has 13 residues. The CDR3 coding sequence is TGTGCCACCAGTAAAGGGACCGACACTGAAGCTTTCTTT. Its protein product is CATSKGTDTEAFF.

V gene TRBV6-5 combines with J gene TRBJ2-3; D unresolved. V was trimmed by 2 bases and J by 0 bases, leaving 12 bases between them. Germline V gene lookup returns CDR1 MNHEY and CDR2 SVGAGI. The CDR3 length is 16 residues. The CDR3 loop is CASSYEPSSSTDTQYF. For the CDR3, the DNA is TGTGCCAGCAGTTACGAACCTTCCTCTAGCACAGATACGCAGTATTTT.

The V and J genes are TRBV21-1 and TRBJ2-7; the D call TRBD1 from the table was never checked on the DNA. TRBV21-1 corresponds to a pseudogene. This CDR3 contains 16 residues. This CDR3 is CASSKVPVQVGHEQYV. CDR3 DNA: TGTGCCAGCAGCAAAGTTCCGGTACAGGTTGGCCACGAGCAGTACGTC.

This sequence joins TRBV18 and TRBJ2-7; D possibly corresponds to TRBD1 (5 bases). CDR3 length: 14 residues. Between the trimmed V and J ends, which lost 3 bases and 2 bases, there was a span of 11 bases. CDR1 is KGHSH and CDR2 is LQKENI in the germline V gene. The CDR3 protein is CASSPTTATYEQYV. DNA for the CDR3: TGTGCCAGCTCACCCACGACAGCGACCTACGAGCAGTACGTC.

The rearrangement links TRBV25-1 to TRBJ2-7; TRBD1 matches 10 bases. This CDR3 is built from 15 residues. After removal of 6 bases from V and 5 bases from J, the junction contained 10 bases not matched to a gene. Germline V gene lookup returns CDR1 MGHDK and CDR2 SYGVNS. The CDR3 coding sequence is TGTGCCAGCAGCAGACAGGGGGCTATCCTCCACGAGCAGTACTTC. Its translation is CASSRQGAILHEQYF.

The chain combines TRBV27 with TRBJ2-7, with D uncertain. The CDR3 consists of 11 residues. V was clipped by 8 bases and J by 5 bases, with 10 bases between them. CDR1 and CDR2 (germline): MNHEY, SMNVEV (reference sequence). This CDR3 reads CASGRVHEQYV. The CDR3 coding sequence is TGTGCCAGCGGAAGGGTCCACGAGCAGTACGTC.

The CDR3 coding sequence is TGCGCCAGCAGCCTGGGACAGGGGGCTTGGGGCTACACCTTC. It yields the protein CASSLGQGAWGYTF. The V call is TRBV4-3, the J call TRBJ1-2, with 12 bases lining up with TRBD1. Trimming removed 4 bases from V and 8 bases from J; junction bases left unmatched: 5. This CDR3 region has 14 residues. Germline V CDR1 and CDR2: LGHNA, YSLEER.

DNA for the CDR3: TGTGCCAGCAGCATCATAGCGGGGGGGAACACCGGGGAGCTGTTTTTT. Translating gives CASSIIAGGNTGELFF. The chain carries TRBV11-2 and TRBJ2-2; 10 positions agree with TRBD2. Germline V gene data show CDR1 as SGHAT and CDR2 as FQNNGV. The CDR3 consists of 16 residues. V was pared by 5 bases and J by 1 base, with 4 bases of the junction left unmatched.

This chain joins TRBV20-1 and TRBJ1-5, with D perhaps matching TRBD1 (5 bases). The CDR3 extends over 17 amino acids. With 0 bases removed from V and 0 bases from J, the gap between germline ends came to 15 bases. Germline-derived CDR1 and CDR2 are DFQATT and SNEGSKA (reference sequence). DNA of the CDR3: TGCAGTGCTAGAGAGTACAGGCCAGCATCTAGCAATCAGCCCCAGCATTTT. It translates to CSAREYRPASSNQPQHF.

The J gene is TRBJ1-1, the V gene TRBV7-9; a possible D gene is TRBD1 (5 bases). Germline lookup yields CDR1 SEHNR and CDR2 FQNEAQ (reference sequence). The CDR3 loop spans 12 amino acids. V was shortened by 1 base and J by 9 bases, with 9 bases between the two germline ends. CDR3 residues: CASSLVGGKAFF. In DNA form, the CDR3 reads TGTGCCAGCAGCTTAGTCGGGGGGAAAGCTTTCTTT.

V and J are TRBV29-1 and TRBJ2-3; D is unresolved. The CDR3 totals 11 residues. Trimming took 4 bases from V and 5 from J, leaving 7 bases between them. Germline CDR1 and CDR2: SQVTM and ANQGSEA. CDR3 nucleotide sequence: TGCAGCGTTGCTGAAGGAGATACGCAGTATTTT. As protein: CSVAEGDTQYF.

The chain carries TRBV29-1 and TRBJ2-6; D unresolved. Trimming cost V 5 bases and J 8 bases, with 10 bases left between them. Germline-derived CDR1 and CDR2 are SQVTM and ANQGSEA. This CDR3 comprises 12 residues. CDR3 sequence: CSVRKGTNVLTF. CDR3 coding DNA: TGCAGCGTTCGGAAGGGAACCAACGTCCTGACTTTC.

Only a few counts were recorded for this clonotype. The chain uses TRBV7-9 and TRBJ1-5; TRBD1 might be the D (5 bases). Trimming left V 5 bases short and J 7 bases short, with 15 bases between. CDR3 length: 14 amino acids. Germline V gene lookup returns CDR1 SEHNR and CDR2 FQNEAQ (reference sequence). CDR3 residues: CASSQWGAPQPQHF. CDR3 nucleotides: TGTGCCAGCAGCCAATGGGGCGCGCCCCAGCCCCAGCATTTT.

This chain uses TRBV20-1 with TRBJ2-5; TRBD1 matches 7 bases. The CDR3 spans 13 residues. CDR1 is DFQATT, CDR2 SNEGSKA, per germline (reference sequence). V shed 4 bases, J shed 2 bases, and the junction held 4 bases outside the gene matches. The CDR3 here is CSAKLTGQETQYF. The CDR3 DNA reads TGCAGTGCTAAATTGACAGGGCAAGAGACCCAGTACTTC.

This chain links TRBV24-1 with TRBJ2-7; D might be TRBD1 (5 bases). The germline gives CDR1 KGHDR, CDR2 SFDVKD. With 9 bases removed from V and 6 bases from J, the gap between germline ends came to 17 bases. The CDR3 is 13 amino acids. The CDR3 sequence is CATLSTDLTEQYF. The CDR3 DNA is TGTGCCACCTTGTCGACAGACCTCACCGAGCAGTACTTC.

This chain uses TRBV19 with TRBJ1-1, with D hard to call. The CDR3 length is 12 residues. The germline gives CDR1 LNHDA, CDR2 SQIVND (reference sequence). Trimming stripped 1 base from V and 5 bases from J, with 5 bases between. For the CDR3, the DNA is TGTGCCAGTAGTATAGGGAAGACTGAAGCTTTCTTT. Residues: CASSIGKTEAFF.

V is TRBV20-1 and J is TRBJ2-3; tentatively, D is TRBD1 (6 bases). Trimming pared 6 bases from V and 5 bases from J, leaving 18 bases between. Germline CDR1 reads DFQATT; CDR2 reads SNEGSKA (reference sequence). The CDR3 spans 14 residues. CDR3 sequence reads: CSARQATDQDTQYF. The CDR3 DNA reads as TGCAGTGCGCGACAGGCGACTGATCAAGATACGCAGTATTTT.

The table lists this clonotype with many counts. The gene calls are TRBV12-3 or TRBV12-4 and TRBJ1-4; 10 positions match TRBD1. The CDR3 consists of 15 residues. J lost 5 bases, V lost 5 bases, and 5 bases had no gene match. CDR3 in amino acids: CASSKRTGGNEKLFF. The CDR3 DNA sequence: TGTGCCAGCAGTAAACGGACAGGGGGAAATGAAAAACTGTTTTTT.

This clonotype was observed at least ten times. The chain has TRBV4-3 and TRBJ2-2; possible D gene TRBD2, 5 bases. The V end was cut by 1 base, the J end by 2 bases, with 11 bases between. The CDR3 extends over 16 amino acids. Germline CDR1 and CDR2: LGHNA and YSLEER. The CDR3 here is CASSQGSSLNTGELFF. CDR3 in DNA: TGCGCCAGCAGCCAAGGGTCTAGCCTAAACACCGGGGAGCTGTTTTTT.

Notes on this clonotype: This could be a read error, since a much larger clone is one nucleotide away. This chain connects TRBV5-4 to TRBJ2-4; tentatively, D is TRBD2 (6 bases). The V end lost 0 bases, the J end lost 6 bases, and 10 bases lay between the germline ends. CDR3 length equals 14 residues. Per germline, CDR1 SGHNT and CDR2 YYREEE (reference sequence). CDR3 protein: CASSLGGVGNIQYF. In DNA form, the CDR3 reads TGTGCCAGCAGCTTGGGCGGGGTGGGAAACATTCAGTACTTC. Full variable domain (remainder filled in from reference TRBV5-4 and TRBJ2-4): ETGVTQSPTHLIKTRGQQVTLRCSSQSGHNTVSWYQQALGQGPQFIFQYYREEENGRGNFPPRFSGLQFPNYSSELNVNALELDDSALYLCASSLGGVGNIQYFGAGTRLSVL.

A few counts support this clonotype. This sequence joins TRBV29-1 and TRBJ2-7; the D gene is possibly TRBD2 (5 bases). CDR1 and CDR2 (germline): SQVTM, ANQGSEA. The CDR3 extends over 9 amino acids. Written as DNA, the CDR3 is TGCAACCGAGGAGGCGAGCAGTACGTC. Translation gives CNRGGEQYV.